The 25 T cell receptor beta chains given below trace back to one sample, sequenced in a study of early T cells in non-severe SARS-CoV-2 infection (dated by TCRdb to the early 2020s). The library relied on 5' RACE. Sequencing was performed on a NextSeq 500. The public reads were quality trimmed at Q25 with fastp and then assembled into clones with MiXCR by TCRdb, keeping productive beta chains. Every entry covers one CDR3 protein and lists the most common genes and DNA from its rows. The sample has tens of thousands of distinct CDR3 sequences on record, around an eighth of them singletons. The ten largest clones represent approximately 7% of the sample. The sequencing sample was made of whole blood. The receptors were gathered from an adult who was a healthcare worker with PCR-confirmed SARS-CoV-2 infection or an uninfected control (not recorded which).

Many counts were recorded for this clonotype. The chain carries TRBV20-1 and TRBJ1-2; D is undetermined. CDR1 is DFQATT, CDR2 SNEGSKA, per germline (reference sequence). The CDR3 sequence is 13 residues long. The V and J ends lost 0 bases and 8 bases respectively, with 13 bases between them. The chain's CDR3 is CSARDGNLIGYTF. The CDR3, as DNA: TGCAGTGCTAGAGATGGGAACCTCATAGGCTACACCTTC.

This clonotype was counted a few times. The chain combines TRBV5-6 with TRBJ2-7, with a possible D match to TRBD2 (6 bases). There are 16 residues in the CDR3. Germline V lookup: CDR1 SGHDT, CDR2 YYEEEE. Trimming shortened V by 0 bases and J by 3 bases, and 16 bases separated the two germline ends. CDR3 loop: CASSLEGRREFYEQYF. The CDR3 DNA reads as TGTGCCAGCAGCTTGGAGGGGAGACGGGAGTTCTACGAGCAGTACTTC.

This clonotype turned up a few times. The V call is TRBV4-1, the J call TRBJ2-2; the D gene is possibly TRBD2 (6 bases). The CDR3 has 14 amino acids. Germline values: CDR1 MGHRA, CDR2 YSYEKL. V shed 6 bases and J shed 0 bases, with 8 bases lying between them. CDR3 amino acids: CASSSGPNTGELFF. In DNA, the CDR3 is TGCGCCAGCAGTAGCGGTCCGAACACCGGGGAGCTGTTTTTT.

This clonotype was detected many times. The rearrangement links TRBV7-9 to TRBJ2-7; D gene unclear. V lost 2 bases and J 3 bases, leaving 5 bases between the germline ends. Germline CDR1 reads SEHNR; CDR2 reads FQNEAQ (reference sequence). The CDR3 contains 12 residues. The CDR3 region has the DNA TGTGCCAGCAGCTTATCGGGCTACGAGCAGTACTTC. Protein product: CASSLSGYEQYF.

In this sample, this clonotype turned up a few times. The chain carries TRBV5-1 and TRBJ2-5, with 14 bases aligning to TRBD2. The V segment lost 5 bases and the J segment 4 bases; nucleotides outside the gene matches: 4. This CDR3 comprises 15 residues. Germline-derived CDR1 and CDR2 are SGHRS and YFSETQ. CDR3 sequence reads: CASRTGLAGVETQYF. The CDR3 nucleotides read TGCGCCAGCAGGACGGGACTAGCGGGAGTAGAGACCCAGTACTTC.

A few counts support this clonotype. The gene calls are TRBV4-3 and TRBJ1-6, with TRBD1 matching 8 bases. CDR3 length: 17 residues. CDR1 is LGHNA, CDR2 YSLEER, per germline. J lost 7 bases, V lost 0 bases, and 8 bases had no gene match. CDR3 in amino acids: CASSQDFAGGSNSPLHF. CDR3 bases: TGCGCCAGCAGCCAAGATTTCGCAGGGGGCTCGAATTCACCCCTCCACTTT.

In its sample, this clonotype was seen many times. The CDR3 coding sequence is TGCAGTGCCCCGCTTAGCGCCGTCGAGACCCAGTACTTC. Protein: CSAPLSAVETQYF. This chain links TRBV20-1 with TRBJ2-5; perhaps TRBD2 as D (5 bases). Looked up from germline, CDR1 is DFQATT and CDR2 is SNEGSKA (reference sequence). Trimming stripped 6 bases from V and 5 bases from J, with 16 bases between. This CDR3 has 13 residues.

This clonotype was seen only a few times. The V and J genes are TRBV4-2 and TRBJ2-5; 7 nucleotides align to TRBD1. Germline-derived CDR1 and CDR2 are LGHNA and YNFKEQ. The V gene end was trimmed by 4 bases and the J gene end by 4 bases; junction bases not matched to a gene: 6. The CDR3 extends over 14 amino acids. The CDR3 is CASSRGQEGETQYF. The CDR3 DNA follows: TGTGCCAGCAGCCGAGGACAGGAAGGAGAGACCCAGTACTTC.

The chain joins TRBV3-1 to TRBJ2-1, with a weak D call TRBD2 (6 bases). V lost 2 bases and J 3 bases, leaving 11 bases between the germline ends. Per germline, CDR1 LGHDT and CDR2 YNNKEL (reference sequence). The CDR3 spans 15 residues. This CDR3 reads CASSQRPGSYNEQFF. CDR3 coding DNA: TGTGCCAGCAGCCAAAGGCCCGGGAGCTACAATGAGCAGTTCTTC.

There are a few counts of this clonotype. This chain joins TRBV5-1 and TRBJ1-2, with a possible D match to TRBD1 (5 bases). The CDR3 has 13 residues. CDR1 and CDR2 (germline): SGHRS, YFSETQ. V shed 4 bases and J shed 4 bases, with 11 bases lying between them. CDR3 DNA sequence: TGCGCCAGCAGCCTGGGACCGAGCTATGGCTACACCTTC. Translating it yields CASSLGPSYGYTF. Looking up the rest from reference TRBV5-1 and TRBJ1-2 gives the full variable domain: KAGVTQTPRYLIKTRGQQVTLSCSPISGHRSVSWYQQTPGQGLQFLFEYFSETQRNKGNFPGRFSGRQFSNSRSEMNVSTLELGDSALYLCASSLGPSYGYTFGSGTRLTVV.

V usage is TRBV6-6 and J usage is TRBJ1-1; no clear D gene. Germline V gene data show CDR1 as MNHNY and CDR2 as SVGAGI (reference sequence). The germline V and J ends were trimmed by 8 bases and 5 bases, with 15 bases remaining between them. This CDR3 is 13 amino acids long. This CDR3 is CASVDRSGTEAFF. Here the CDR3 DNA reads TGTGCCAGCGTGGACCGATCTGGGACTGAAGCTTTCTTT.

Only a few counts were recorded for this clonotype. This sequence joins TRBV6-6 and TRBJ1-3; a possible D gene is TRBD1 (5 bases). With 5 bases removed from V and 0 bases from J, the gap between germline ends came to 8 bases. Germline V gene sequence: CDR1 MNHNY, CDR2 SVGAGI (reference sequence). There are 14 residues in the CDR3. Written as DNA, the CDR3 is TGTGCCAGCAGTGGGACCGGCTCTGGAAACACCATATATTTT. Translated: CASSGTGSGNTIYF.

In this sample, this clonotype turned up many times. The chain carries TRBV18 and TRBJ2-2; the D is unclear. Germline V lookup: CDR1 KGHSH, CDR2 LQKENI. The CDR3 totals 14 residues. V shed 6 bases and J shed 1 base, with 9 bases lying between them. The CDR3 is CASSLSGNTGELFF. The CDR3 nucleotides are TGTGCCAGCTCTCTGAGTGGGAACACCGGGGAGCTGTTTTTT.

The rearrangement uses TRBV30 and TRBJ2-7, with D possibly TRBD2 on 5 matching bases. This CDR3 is 13 amino acids long. Germline CDR1 GTSNPN, CDR2 SVGIG (reference sequence). The V end was cut by 4 bases, the J end by 0 bases, with 10 bases between. The CDR3 sequence: CAWKQGSSYEQYF. The DNA of the CDR3 is TGTGCCTGGAAACAAGGGAGCTCCTACGAGCAGTACTTC.

This clonotype has only a few counts. This chain uses TRBV11-2 with TRBJ1-4; no reliable D call. V dropped 5 bases and J dropped 15 bases, with 16 bases sitting between them. This CDR3 region has 12 residues. Germline loops: CDR1 SGHAT, CDR2 FQNNGV. CDR3 in DNA: TGTGCCAGCAGCCCCGCGGTTGACAATATGTTTTTT. The encoded protein is CASSPAVDNMFF.

For the CDR3, the DNA is TGCAGTGCAGGGGGGGAGAAATTTTGGCGGACTGAAGCTTTCTTT. Translation gives CSAGGEKFWRTEAFF. The rearrangement joins TRBV20-1 to TRBJ1-1, with a possible D match to TRBD1 (6 bases). From germline, CDR1 is DFQATT and CDR2 SNEGSKA (reference sequence). V lost 6 bases and J 5 bases, leaving 22 bases between the germline ends. This CDR3 is 15 amino acids long.

This clonotype was picked up many times. The J gene is TRBJ2-1, the V gene TRBV6-5; 13 positions agree with TRBD2. In germline, CDR1 is MNHEY, CDR2 SVGAGI. The V segment lost 6 bases and the J segment 2 bases; nucleotides outside the gene matches: 4. The CDR3 spans 16 residues. For the CDR3, the DNA is TGTGCCAGCAGAGGACTAGCGGGAGTGGCCTACAATGAGCAGTTCTTC. Translating it yields CASRGLAGVAYNEQFF.

This chain links TRBV11-2 with TRBJ2-2; D is unclear. Germline V CDR1 and CDR2: SGHAT, FQNNGV. V was clipped by 5 bases and J by 0 bases, with 13 bases between them. CDR3 length equals 16 residues. CDR3 DNA: TGTGCCAGCAGCGCCCGACTCCCGCCGAACACCGGGGAGCTGTTTTTT. Amino acids: CASSARLPPNTGELFF.

The chain links TRBV7-9 to TRBJ1-2, with D tentatively TRBD1 (6 bases). The V and J ends lost 8 bases and 3 bases respectively, with 19 bases between them. This CDR3 is built from 15 residues. Germline CDR1 is SEHNR and CDR2 is FQNEAQ (reference sequence). In DNA form, the CDR3 reads TGTGCCAGCGTACTCCTGGGGGGCGGTGACTATGGCTACACCTTC. It encodes CASVLLGGGDYGYTF.

In nucleotides, the CDR3 is TGTGCCAGCAGTTACTCTGTGGATGCCGGGGAGCTGTTTTTT. Encoded protein: CASSYSVDAGELFF. The chain recombines TRBV6-6 with TRBJ2-2; the D is unclear. The CDR3 length is 14 residues. The ends were cut back, 0 bases at V and 6 bases at J, with 8 bases in the middle. Germline CDR1 is MNHNY and CDR2 is SVGAGI (reference sequence).

This clonotype was seen only a few times. The chain links TRBV27 to TRBJ2-1, with D uncertain. Germline CDR1 MNHEY, CDR2 SMNVEV (reference sequence). CDR3 size: 14 residues. The ends were cut back, 2 bases at V and 4 bases at J, with 9 bases in the middle. The CDR3 DNA reads TGTGCCAGCAGTTTAACAGACTTTTACAATGAGCAGTTCTTC. Its translation: CASSLTDFYNEQFF.

In this sample, this clonotype turned up once. V is TRBV7-8 and J is TRBJ2-7, with D perhaps given as TRBD1 or TRBD2 (5 bases each). CDR3 size: 15 residues. The V gene lost 2 bases and the J gene lost 2 bases, with 13 bases spanning the gap. The germline gives CDR1 SGHVS, CDR2 FQNEAQ. The CDR3 DNA reads TGTGCCAGCAGCTTACGCCGGGACCGAACCTACGAGCAGTACTTC. Protein: CASSLRRDRTYEQYF.

This sequence joins TRBV9 and TRBJ2-3, with TRBD2 matching 10 bases. J was trimmed by 6 bases and V by 0 bases; bases with no gene match: 4. The CDR3 has 15 residues. Per germline, CDR1 SGDLS and CDR2 YYNGEE. CDR3 sequence: CASSVGLAGVDTQYF. The DNA for the CDR3 is TGTGCCAGCAGCGTAGGGCTAGCGGGAGTGGATACGCAGTATTTT.

V is TRBV5-5 and J is TRBJ1-2, with D perhaps matching TRBD1 (5 bases). Between the trimmed V and J ends, which lost 4 bases and 7 bases, there was a span of 20 bases. The CDR3 is 15 residues long. Germline CDR1 SGHKS, CDR2 YYEKEE (reference sequence). The CDR3 here is CASSRGPVAVFGYTF. CDR3 in DNA: TGTGCCAGCAGCCGGGGCCCAGTCGCGGTGTTTGGCTACACCTTC.

Remarks on this clonotype: A much larger clone is a single base away; this may be a read error. The J gene is TRBJ2-6, the V gene TRBV2; 7 nucleotides agree with TRBD1. CDR3 length: 17 amino acids. CDR1 and CDR2 (germline): SNHLY, FYNNEI. The V gene end was trimmed by 3 bases and the J gene end by 7 bases; junction bases not matched to a gene: 12. The CDR3 nucleotides are TGTGCCAGCAGTGACGAAGTTCGGACAGGTACTGCCAACGTCCTGACTTTC. It translates to CASSDEVRTGTANVLTF.